Listed below are T cell receptor beta chains from one sample, sequenced in a study of blood T cells in healthy people across ages. TCRdb reprocessed the 5' RACE reads with MiXCR, giving one entry per CDR3 protein. The sample holds about 400,000 distinct CDR3 sequences, about 55% seen once. The sequenced sample consisted of blood. Every receptor here comes from a man in his sixties in good health. The CDR3 runs from the conserved cysteine through the conserved F or W. The order of the fields is V gene, J gene, CDR3 length, clone size, D gene, CDR3 DNA, CDR3 protein. D genes are given only for firm matches. Expanded clones get a size class; other rows say once, few or many, or leave the size out.

V: TRBV5-1; J: TRBJ2-5; length: 17; size: once; D: .; DNA: TGCGCCAGCAGCTTGGTTGCGGGGGCCTCTCCTCAAGAGACCCAGTACTTC; CDR3: CASSLVAGASPQETQYF
V: TRBV6-1; J: TRBJ1-2; length: 13; size: .; D: .; DNA: TGTGCCAGCAGTGACTGGGCACGAGAGGGCTACACCTTC; CDR3: CASSDWAREGYTF
V: TRBV20-1; J: TRBJ2-1; length: 14; size: .; D: .; DNA: TGCAGTGCTAGGGGGCTAGCGACCTACAATGAGCAGTTCTTC; CDR3: CSARGLATYNEQFF
V: TRBV29-1; J: TRBJ2-1; length: 15; size: few; D: TRBD2; DNA: TGCAGCGTTGTGCTAGCGGGAGACATTTTCAATGAGCAGTTCTTC; CDR3: CSVVLAGDIFNEQFF
V: TRBV4-2; J: TRBJ2-5; length: 13; size: many; D: .; DNA: TGTGCCAGCCGCTCTACTAGTTTGGAGACCCAGTACTTC; CDR3: CASRSTSLETQYF
V: TRBV29-1; J: TRBJ2-3; length: 16; size: .; D: TRBD1; DNA: TGCAGCGTTGAAGTCGTGGGACAGGGCATTGCAGATACGCAGTATTTT; CDR3: CSVEVVGQGIADTQYF
V: TRBV14; J: TRBJ2-7; length: 16; size: .; D: TRBD1; DNA: TGTGCCAGCAGCTTGGGACCGGGACAGGGATCCTACGAGCAGTACTTC; CDR3: CASSLGPGQGSYEQYF
V: TRBV24-1; J: TRBJ2-3; length: 12; size: .; D: .; DNA: TGTGCCACCAGTGGAGGCACAGATACGCAGTATTTT; CDR3: CATSGGTDTQYF
V: TRBV5-1; J: TRBJ2-3; length: 14; size: many; D: .; DNA: TGCGCCAGCAGCTTGACGGGGAGCACAGATACGCAGTATTTT; CDR3: CASSLTGSTDTQYF
V: TRBV25-1; J: TRBJ2-7; length: 13; size: many; D: TRBD1; DNA: TGTGCCAGCAGCGGGACAGGGGGCTACGAGCAGTACTTC; CDR3: CASSGTGGYEQYF
V: TRBV5-1; J: TRBJ1-1; length: 16; size: .; D: .; DNA: TGCGCCAGCAGCCCGGGCGTGTGGCAGATGAACACTGAAGCTTTCTTT; CDR3: CASSPGVWQMNTEAFF